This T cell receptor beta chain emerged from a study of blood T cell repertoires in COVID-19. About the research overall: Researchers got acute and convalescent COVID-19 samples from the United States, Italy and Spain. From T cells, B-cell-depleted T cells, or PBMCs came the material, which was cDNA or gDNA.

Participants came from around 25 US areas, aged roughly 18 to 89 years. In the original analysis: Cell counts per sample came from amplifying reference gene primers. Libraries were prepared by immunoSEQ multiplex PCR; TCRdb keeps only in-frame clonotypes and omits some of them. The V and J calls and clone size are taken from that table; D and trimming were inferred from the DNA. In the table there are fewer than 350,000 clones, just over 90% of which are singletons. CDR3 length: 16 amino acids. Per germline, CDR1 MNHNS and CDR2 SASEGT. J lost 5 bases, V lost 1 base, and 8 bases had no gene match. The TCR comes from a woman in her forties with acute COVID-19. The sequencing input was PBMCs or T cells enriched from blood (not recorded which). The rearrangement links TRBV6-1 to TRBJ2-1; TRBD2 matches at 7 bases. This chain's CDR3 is CASSEGPGGFDNEQFF. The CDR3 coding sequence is TGTGCCAGCAGTGAAGGGCCCGGGGGGTTTGACAATGAGCAGTTCTTC.